These 18 T cell receptor beta chains were all obtained from the same sample, sequenced in a study of radiation and T cells in renal cell carcinoma. Method: immunoSEQ multiplex PCR; TCRdb's copy keeps in-frame clones and lacks some. Among 70,000 or so clones listed, about four fifths were seen once. Described time point: blood 2 weeks post-SBRT. The treatment is: 15 Gy SBRT to primary tumor, nephrectomy 4 weeks later. The sample in question was blood, obtained from a patient whose treatment included radiotherapy and nephrectomy. These receptor sequences come from a man in his 60s with renal cell carcinoma.

The rearrangement joins TRBV21-1 to TRBJ1-3; the tabulated D call, TRBD1, remains unverified against the DNA. TRBV21-1 represents a pseudogene. This CDR3 spans 15 amino acids. In DNA, the CDR3 is TGTGCCAGCAGCAAAGTGCAGGGCGGAGGAAACACCATATATTTT. Translated, it gives CASSKVQGGGNTIYF.

The rearrangement uses TRBV5-1 and TRBJ2-3; D possibly corresponds to TRBD2 (5 bases). This CDR3 spans 16 amino acids. Germline V gives CDR1 SGHRS, CDR2 YFSETQ. V was shortened by 0 bases and J by 2 bases, with 13 bases between the two germline ends. The CDR3: CASSLGVSATTDTQYF. CDR3 DNA sequence: TGCGCCAGCAGCTTGGGAGTTAGCGCCACCACAGATACGCAGTATTTT.

This clone turned up a few times. The CDR3 DNA sequence: TGTGCCAGCAGCTTATTATTAACTTTAGAGCAGTTCTTC. Translation: CASSLLLTLEQFF. V gene TRBV7-9 combines with J gene TRBJ2-1; D unclear. The V gene lost 2 bases and the J gene lost 10 bases, with 12 bases spanning the gap. This CDR3 is 13 amino acids long. Germline loops: CDR1 SEHNR, CDR2 FQNEAQ (reference sequence). The entire variable domain, with the rest obtained from reference TRBV7-9 and TRBJ2-1, is as follows: DTGVSQNPRHKITKRGQNVTFRCDPISEHNRLYWYRQTLGQGPEFLTYFQNEAQLEKSRLLSDRFSAERPKGSFSTLEIQRTEQGDSAMYLCASSLLLTLEQFFGPGTRLTVL.

The chain has TRBV7-2 and TRBJ2-1; 8 bases are a match to TRBD2. The CDR3 sequence is 15 residues long. The V gene end was trimmed by 2 bases and the J gene end by 5 bases; junction bases not matched to a gene: 5. Germline V gene lookup returns CDR1 SGHTA and CDR2 FQGNSA. DNA for the CDR3: TGTGCCAGCAGCTTAAATAGCGGGAACCACAATGAGCAGTTCTTC. Protein product: CASSLNSGNHNEQFF.

The chain has TRBV28 and TRBJ1-4, with 7 nucleotides matching TRBD1. The junction had 10 bases not matched to a gene; V was cut back by 6 bases and J by 6 bases. Germline assignment: CDR1 MDHEN and CDR2 SYDVKM. The CDR3 contains 15 residues. CDR3 coding DNA: TGTGCCAGCAGGCAACAGGGGACCCTCCATGAAAAACTGTTTTTT. Translation gives CASRQQGTLHEKLFF.

V usage is TRBV27 and J usage is TRBJ2-7; tentative D call: TRBD2 (5 bases). Trimming left V 5 bases short and J 9 bases short, with 17 bases between. Per germline, CDR1 MNHEY and CDR2 SMNVEV (reference sequence). The length of the CDR3 is 13 residues. The CDR3 DNA follows: TGTGCCAGCAGTCCCTATACCGGGGTGGGGCAGTACTTC. Residues: CASSPYTGVGQYF.

The V and J genes are TRBV11-2 and TRBJ2-5, with a possible D match to TRBD1 (5 bases). CDR3 length: 13 amino acids. V was cut by 5 bases and J by 0 bases, with 7 bases left in between. Germline V gives CDR1 SGHAT, CDR2 FQNNGV. The CDR3 bases are TGTGCCAGCAGCCAGGGCTACCAAGAGACCCAGTACTTC. This translates into CASSQGYQETQYF.

The chain joins TRBV5-1 to TRBJ1-5; the D is unclear. Looked up from germline, CDR1 is SGHRS and CDR2 is YFSETQ. The CDR3 extends over 15 amino acids. Trimming took 4 bases from V and 0 from J, leaving 11 bases between them. CDR3: CASSMDGPSNQPQHF. CDR3 in DNA: TGCGCCAGCAGCATGGACGGACCTAGCAATCAGCCCCAGCATTTT.

V and J are TRBV28 and TRBJ1-5, with 7 bases lining up with TRBD1. The CDR3 has 13 amino acids. V was clipped by 3 bases and J by 4 bases; unmatched bases: 0. CDR1 MDHEN and CDR2 SYDVKM come from the germline V gene. CDR3 amino acids: CASSLGQNQPQHF. The CDR3 DNA reads as TGTGCCAGCAGTTTGGGACAGAATCAGCCCCAGCATTTT.

The chain recombines TRBV27 with TRBJ1-2; D possibly corresponds to TRBD1 (6 bases). Trimming took off 6 bases at V and 8 bases at J, with 16 bases between the two ends. This CDR3 region has 13 residues. Germline V gives CDR1 MNHEY, CDR2 SMNVEV (reference sequence). The CDR3 reads CASRDSTLGGYTF. CDR3 nucleotide sequence: TGTGCCAGCAGGGACAGCACATTAGGGGGCTACACCTTC.

This chain joins TRBV15 and TRBJ2-5, with 7 bases matching TRBD2. The CDR3 extends over 12 amino acids. Trimming removed 11 bases from V and 2 bases from J; junction bases left unmatched: 5. Looked up from germline, CDR1 is LNHNV and CDR2 is YYDKDF (reference sequence). CDR3 bases: TGTGCCCCGCTAGCGGAACAAGAGACCCAGTACTTC. It codes for CAPLAEQETQYF.

V gene TRBV19 combines with J gene TRBJ2-7; D is undetermined. Trimming stripped 2 bases from V and 2 bases from J, with 7 bases between. This CDR3 contains 13 residues. Germline CDR1 LNHDA, CDR2 SQIVND (reference sequence). The DNA for the CDR3 is TGTGCCAGTAGTATATTTCCCACCTACGAGCAGTACTTC. It yields the protein CASSIFPTYEQYF.

This sequence joins TRBV5-1 and TRBJ2-2; 9 bases line up with TRBD2. This CDR3 comprises 14 residues. V lost 0 bases to trimming and J lost 7 bases; unmatched junction nucleotides: 1. Germline CDR1 SGHRS, CDR2 YFSETQ. The CDR3, as DNA: TGCGCCAGCAGCTTGGGACTAGCGGTCGGGGAGCTGTTTTTT. Its protein product is CASSLGLAVGELFF.

This chain connects TRBV18 to TRBJ2-1, with D possibly matching TRBD2 (7 bases). V was clipped by 3 bases and J by 8 bases, with 14 bases between them. Germline-derived CDR1 and CDR2 are KGHSH and LQKENI. The CDR3 is 14 amino acids. The CDR3 region has the DNA TGTGCCAGCTCACCGGGCAGGGGAGGGTATGAGCAGTTCTTC. Protein product: CASSPGRGGYEQFF.

This chain links TRBV25-1 with TRBJ2-6; D unresolved. Germline lookup yields CDR1 MGHDK and CDR2 SYGVNS. V dropped 7 bases and J dropped 2 bases, with 3 bases sitting between them. CDR3 length: 12 amino acids. The CDR3 DNA is TGTGCCAGCAATGCTGGGGCCAACGTCCTGACTTTC. Encoded protein: CASNAGANVLTF.

The CDR3 loop is CASSIVSGQIYEQYF. The CDR3 bases are TGTGCCAGTAGTATAGTTAGCGGTCAGATCTACGAGCAGTACTTC. The chain joins TRBV19 to TRBJ2-7, with a tentative D call TRBD2 (6 bases). Trimming removed 1 base from V and 3 bases from J, with 13 bases in between. The CDR3 loop spans 15 amino acids. CDR1 and CDR2 (germline): LNHDA, SQIVND (reference sequence).

This clone was observed a handful of times. V usage is TRBV9 and J usage is TRBJ2-7; D is perhaps TRBD1 (6 bases). The CDR3 runs 13 residues. The germline CDR1 and CDR2 sequences are SGDLS and YYNGEE. V was pared by 4 bases and J by 2 bases, with 10 bases between. CDR3 nucleotides: TGTGCCAGCAGCCAGGGACAAACCTACGAGCAGTACTTC. Residues: CASSQGQTYEQYF.

V and J are TRBV15 and TRBJ2-2; D gene ambiguous. V was cut by 1 base and J by 0 bases, with 12 bases left in between. CDR3 length: 17 amino acids. Germline loops: CDR1 LNHNV, CDR2 YYDKDF (reference sequence). The CDR3 sequence: CATSRAHSASNTGELFF. DNA of the CDR3: TGTGCCACCAGCAGAGCCCATTCCGCCTCGAACACCGGGGAGCTGTTTTTT.